This T cell receptor beta chain stems from a study of shared clonotypes between healthy human individuals. Profiling relied on immunoSEQ multiplex PCR, and the TCRdb table lists in-frame clones only, not all of them. The table lists 650,000 to 700,000 clones, 90% of them singletons. The CDR3 is made up of 13 amino acids. Germline CDR1 reads SGHRS; CDR2 reads YFSETQ. V lost 2 bases to trimming and J lost 6 bases, with 9 bases between them. The J gene is TRBJ2-1, the V gene TRBV5-1; D unresolved. Sequences were obtained from memory CD8+ T cells from PBMCs. The subset: CD45RO+ cells pooled with CCR7-negative TemRA cells. The source of this sequence is a young man in good health. Some clones in this sample may be carry-over from other donors' samples. The CDR3 DNA follows: TGCGCCAGCAGCTTTGTGGACGGCAATGAGCAGTTCTTC. Protein product: CASSFVDGNEQFF.